This passage covers 11 T cell receptor beta chains from one sample sequenced in a study of blood T cells in healthy people across ages. Together with a sample-barcoded 5' primer, a J-beta primer mix was included in a second PCR lasting about 6 to 12 cycles. From the 5' RACE reads, TCRdb called clonotypes with MiXCR, one entry per CDR3 protein. The sample shows more than 1,400,000 distinct CDR3 sequences, approximately 40% of them seen only once. The sample consisted of blood. These receptors originate from a young woman in good health.

The chain couples TRBV24-1 to TRBJ1-2; D remains ambiguous. This CDR3 region has 14 residues. Trimming removed 0 bases from V and 2 bases from J, with 6 bases in between. The germline V gene encodes CDR1 KGHDR and CDR2 SFDVKD. The CDR3 DNA sequence: TGTGCCACCAGTGATTTGCTATCCAACTATGGCTACACCTTC. It yields the protein CATSDLLSNYGYTF.

This clonotype was seen a handful of times. This chain uses TRBV4-1 with TRBJ2-7, with D unclear. The V gene lost 0 bases and the J gene lost 0 bases, with 12 bases spanning the gap. Germline V gives CDR1 MGHRA, CDR2 YSYEKL. The CDR3 sequence is 16 residues long. As DNA, the CDR3 is TGCGCCAGCAGCCAAGATCGAGGAGAGAGCTCCTACGAGCAGTACTTC. Residues: CASSQDRGESSYEQYF.

The chain couples TRBV10-3 to TRBJ2-7, with 12 bases lining up with TRBD2. The CDR3 loop spans 14 amino acids. The germline V gene encodes CDR1 ENHRY and CDR2 SYGVKD. The V and J ends lost 7 bases and 2 bases, in that order; junction bases with no gene match: 3. CDR3 sequence reads: CAIMTSGSPYEQYF. The CDR3 coding sequence is TGTGCCATCATGACTAGCGGGAGCCCCTACGAGCAGTACTTC.

This clonotype was seen a few times. This sequence joins TRBV28 and TRBJ2-7; either TRBD1 or TRBD2 may supply D (5 bases each). The CDR3 contains 13 residues. Germline V lookup: CDR1 MDHEN, CDR2 SYDVKM. V was trimmed by 4 bases and J by 7 bases, leaving 14 bases between them. The CDR3, as DNA: TGTGCCAGCAGTTCCTGGAACGAGGGGGAGCAGTACTTC. Amino acid sequence: CASSSWNEGEQYF.

In nucleotides, the CDR3 is TGTGCCTGGAGTGAAGGGACTAGCGGGGACAATGAGCAGTTCTTC. Its protein is CAWSEGTSGDNEQFF. The chain carries TRBV30 and TRBJ2-1; 13 bases agree with TRBD2. The CDR3 consists of 15 residues. The germline CDR1 and CDR2 sequences are GTSNPN and SVGIG (reference sequence). V lost 1 base, J lost 5 bases, and 2 bases stayed unmatched.

V and J are TRBV3-1 and TRBJ2-7, with D uncertain. The CDR3 runs to 14 residues. Trimming left V 0 bases short and J 6 bases short, with 12 bases between. The germline V gene encodes CDR1 LGHDT and CDR2 YNNKEL (reference sequence). CDR3 DNA sequence: TGTGCCAGCAGCCAAGATTTTTTAGGAAGCGAGCAGTACTTC. The encoded protein is CASSQDFLGSEQYF.

The V gene is TRBV20-1, the J gene TRBJ1-5; 8 bases map to TRBD1. Trimming removed 0 bases from V and 3 bases from J; junction bases left unmatched: 7. Per the germline V gene, CDR1 is DFQATT and CDR2 is SNEGSKA (reference sequence). The CDR3 spans 16 residues. CDR3 sequence (DNA): TGCAGTGCTAGAGATCCCCGGACAGGGAACAATCAGCCCCAGCATTTT. This codes for CSARDPRTGNNQPQHF.

This rearrangement joins TRBV20-1 to TRBJ2-5; D not resolved. The CDR3 has 12 residues. V was shortened by 6 bases and J by 11 bases, with 19 bases between the two germline ends. The germline gives CDR1 DFQATT, CDR2 SNEGSKA (reference sequence). The DNA for the CDR3 is TGCAGTGCCGCCCCCACTATGGATGAGCAGTACTTC. This sequence encodes CSAAPTMDEQYF.

The rearrangement uses TRBV7-9 and TRBJ2-4, with D perhaps being TRBD1 or TRBD2 (5 bases each). The DNA matches TRBJ2-5 better at its end, which makes the J call doubtful. The CDR3 is made up of 15 amino acids. Germline V gives CDR1 SEHNR, CDR2 FQNEAQ (reference sequence). In nucleotides, the CDR3 is TGTGCCAGCAGCTTAGCGGGGACGCAACGAGGGACCCAGTACTTC. As protein: CASSLAGTQRGTQYF.

This chain connects TRBV3-1 to TRBJ2-7; no clear D gene. The last part of the DNA fits TRBJ2-5 better; the J call may be wrong. This CDR3 spans 13 amino acids. Germline V gives CDR1 LGHDT, CDR2 YNNKEL (reference sequence). CDR3 DNA sequence: TGTGCCAGCAGCCAAGATACTGTCGAGACCCAGTACTTC. The encoded protein is CASSQDTVETQYF.

A remark on this clonotype: The junction departs from the called germline gene at one end, perhaps through a read error. This chain links TRBV10-3 with TRBJ2-1; 9 bases line up with TRBD2. The CDR3 sequence is 13 residues long. Germline V lookup: CDR1 ENHRY, CDR2 SYGVKD. CDR3 in amino acids: CAVAGTSNNGQFF. The CDR3 DNA follows: TGTGCCGTCGCCGGGACTAGCAACAATGGGCAGTTCTTC.